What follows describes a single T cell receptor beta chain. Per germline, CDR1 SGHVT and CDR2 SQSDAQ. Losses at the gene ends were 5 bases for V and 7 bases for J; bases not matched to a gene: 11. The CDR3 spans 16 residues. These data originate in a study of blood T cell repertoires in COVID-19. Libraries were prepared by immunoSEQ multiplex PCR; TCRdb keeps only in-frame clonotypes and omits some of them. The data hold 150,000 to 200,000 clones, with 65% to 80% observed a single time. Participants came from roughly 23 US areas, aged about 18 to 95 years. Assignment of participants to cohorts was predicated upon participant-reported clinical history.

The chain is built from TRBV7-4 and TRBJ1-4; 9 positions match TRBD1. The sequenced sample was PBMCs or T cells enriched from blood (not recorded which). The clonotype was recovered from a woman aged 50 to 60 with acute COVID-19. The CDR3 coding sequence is TGTGCCAGCAGCAAAGGGTTACAGGGGGCCGGTGAAAAACTGTTTTTT. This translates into CASSKGLQGAGEKLFF.